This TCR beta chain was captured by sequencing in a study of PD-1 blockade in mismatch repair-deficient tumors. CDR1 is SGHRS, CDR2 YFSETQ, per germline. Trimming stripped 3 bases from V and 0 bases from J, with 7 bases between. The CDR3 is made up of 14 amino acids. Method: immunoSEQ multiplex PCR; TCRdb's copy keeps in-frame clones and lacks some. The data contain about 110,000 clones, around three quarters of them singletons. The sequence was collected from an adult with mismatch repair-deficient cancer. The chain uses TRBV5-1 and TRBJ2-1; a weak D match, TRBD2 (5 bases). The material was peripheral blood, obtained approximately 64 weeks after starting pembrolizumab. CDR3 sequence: CASSSGSSYNEQFF. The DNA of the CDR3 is TGCGCCAGCAGCTCGGGGTCCTCCTACAATGAGCAGTTCTTC.